This T cell receptor (beta chain) was found in a study of Graves' ophthalmopathy and Graves' hyperthyroidism. Study-wide background: The collection of peripheral blood took place at initial diagnosis, before any treatment.

General study results and limits: A majority of expanded thyroid clonotypes exceeding 0.001 frequency were likewise present in blood.

This clonotype was counted between two and nine times. Its antigen is currently unknown. Its ends do not fully match the called genes, so a read error is possible. Amplification from RNA transcripts yielded the TCR beta CDR3 regions. First-round RT-PCR with HTBI primers preceded a second-round multiplex PCR. TCRdb re-derived calls from the multiplex PCR reads in MiXCR, one entry per CDR3 protein. In the table there are about 700,000 distinct CDR3 sequences, 40% of which are singletons. Per the germline V gene, CDR1 is SNHLY and CDR2 is FYNNEI. This CDR3 contains 14 residues. An approximately 10 ml volume of fresh peripheral blood provided the PBMCs.

What was sequenced was peripheral blood. This TCR derives from an adult man with Graves' ophthalmopathy. The chain recombines TRBV2 with TRBJ1-5; D might be TRBD1 (5 bases). CDR3 nucleotides: TGTGCCAGCAGAGGACAATTTAGCAATCACCCCCAGCATTTT. Translation gives CASRGQFSNHPQHF.